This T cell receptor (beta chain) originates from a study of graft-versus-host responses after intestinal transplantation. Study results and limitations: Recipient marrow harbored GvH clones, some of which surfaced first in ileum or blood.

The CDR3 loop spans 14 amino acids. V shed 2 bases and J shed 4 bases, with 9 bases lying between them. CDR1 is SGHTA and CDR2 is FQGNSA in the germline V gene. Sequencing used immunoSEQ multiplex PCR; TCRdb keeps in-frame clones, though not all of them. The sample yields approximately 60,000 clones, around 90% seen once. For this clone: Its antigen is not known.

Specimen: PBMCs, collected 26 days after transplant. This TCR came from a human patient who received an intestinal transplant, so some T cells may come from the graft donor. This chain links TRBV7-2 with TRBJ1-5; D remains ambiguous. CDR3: CASSLTDWNQPQHF. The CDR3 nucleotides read TGTGCCAGCAGCTTAACAGATTGGAATCAGCCCCAGCATTTT.